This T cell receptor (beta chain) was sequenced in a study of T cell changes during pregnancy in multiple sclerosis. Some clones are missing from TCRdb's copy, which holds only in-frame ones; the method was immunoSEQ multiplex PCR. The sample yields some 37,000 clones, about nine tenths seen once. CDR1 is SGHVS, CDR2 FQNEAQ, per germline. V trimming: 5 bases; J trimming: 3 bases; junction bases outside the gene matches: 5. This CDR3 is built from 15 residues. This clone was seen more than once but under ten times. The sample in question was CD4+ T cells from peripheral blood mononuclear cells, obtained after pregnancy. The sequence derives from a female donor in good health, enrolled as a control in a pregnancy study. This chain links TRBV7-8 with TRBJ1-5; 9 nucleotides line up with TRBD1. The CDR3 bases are TGTGCCAGCAGCGTTGACAGGGGGGACAATCAGCCCCAGCATTTT. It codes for CASSVDRGDNQPQHF.